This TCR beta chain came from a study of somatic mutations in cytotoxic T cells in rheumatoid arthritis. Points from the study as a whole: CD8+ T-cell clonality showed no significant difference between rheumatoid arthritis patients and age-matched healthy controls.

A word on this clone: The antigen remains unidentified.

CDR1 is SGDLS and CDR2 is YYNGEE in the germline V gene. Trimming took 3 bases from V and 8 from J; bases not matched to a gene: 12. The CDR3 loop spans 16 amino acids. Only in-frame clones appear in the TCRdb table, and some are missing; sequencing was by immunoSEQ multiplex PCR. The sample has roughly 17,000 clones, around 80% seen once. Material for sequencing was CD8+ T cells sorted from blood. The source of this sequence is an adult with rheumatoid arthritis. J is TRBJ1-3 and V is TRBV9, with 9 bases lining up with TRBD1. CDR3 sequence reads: CASSARLRDRVDTIYF. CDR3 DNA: TGTGCCAGCAGCGCCAGACTCCGGGACAGGGTTGACACCATATATTTT.